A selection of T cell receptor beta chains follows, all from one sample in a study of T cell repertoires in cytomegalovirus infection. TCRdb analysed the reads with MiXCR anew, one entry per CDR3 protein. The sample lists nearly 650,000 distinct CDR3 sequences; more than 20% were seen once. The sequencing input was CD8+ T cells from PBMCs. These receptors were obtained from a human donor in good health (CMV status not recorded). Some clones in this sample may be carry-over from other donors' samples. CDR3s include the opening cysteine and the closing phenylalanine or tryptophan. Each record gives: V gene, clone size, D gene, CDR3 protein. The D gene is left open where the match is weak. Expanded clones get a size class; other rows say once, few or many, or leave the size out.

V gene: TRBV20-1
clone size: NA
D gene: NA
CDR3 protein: CSARTPTDNSPLHF

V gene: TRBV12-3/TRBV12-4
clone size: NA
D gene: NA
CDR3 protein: CASSSTARDIEAFF

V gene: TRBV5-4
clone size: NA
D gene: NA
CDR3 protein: CASSLVDRDGYTF

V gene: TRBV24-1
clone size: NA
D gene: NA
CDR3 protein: CATSSTGSLEGYTF

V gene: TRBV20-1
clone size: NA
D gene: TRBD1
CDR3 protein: CSARGQDDRGLYGYTF

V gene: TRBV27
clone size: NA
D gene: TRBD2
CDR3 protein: CASRPRTSGYNEQFF

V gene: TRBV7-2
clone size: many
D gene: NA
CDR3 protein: CASSFGRSYEQYF

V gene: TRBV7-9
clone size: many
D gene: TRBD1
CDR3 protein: CASSYGPTGGNYNEQFF

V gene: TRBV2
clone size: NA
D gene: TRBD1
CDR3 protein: CASSEEGAQETQYF

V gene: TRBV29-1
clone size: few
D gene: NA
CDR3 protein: CSVEDAAGAPGRNGYTF

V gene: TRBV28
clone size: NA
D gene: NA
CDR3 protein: CASRLRALSYNEQFF

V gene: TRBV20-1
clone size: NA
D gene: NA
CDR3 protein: CSASPSGEKLFF

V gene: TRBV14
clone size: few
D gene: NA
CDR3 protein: CASSPLFPGQETQYF

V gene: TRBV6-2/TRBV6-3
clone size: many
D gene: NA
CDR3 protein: CASSYWTGELFF

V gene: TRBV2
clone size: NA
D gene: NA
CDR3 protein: CASSDLVSNTQYF

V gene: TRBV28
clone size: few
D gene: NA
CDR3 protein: CATHNKGRGSTDTQYF

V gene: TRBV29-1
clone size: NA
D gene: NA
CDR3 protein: CSTFGGGSLEAFF

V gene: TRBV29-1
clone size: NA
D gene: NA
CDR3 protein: CSAETNTEAFF

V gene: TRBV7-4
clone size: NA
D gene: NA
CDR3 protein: CASRNGQYNEQFF

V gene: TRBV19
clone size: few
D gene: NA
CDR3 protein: CASSFAGETAFF

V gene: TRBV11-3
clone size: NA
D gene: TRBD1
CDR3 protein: CASSARTGSTDIQYF

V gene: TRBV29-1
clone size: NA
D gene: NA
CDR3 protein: CSVFYTGELFF

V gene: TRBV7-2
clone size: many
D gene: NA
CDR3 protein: CASSPRGPGVYEQYF

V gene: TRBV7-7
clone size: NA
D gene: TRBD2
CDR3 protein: CASSPGTSTDNEQFF

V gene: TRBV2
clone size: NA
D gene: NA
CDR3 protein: CASSDLGGTGELFF

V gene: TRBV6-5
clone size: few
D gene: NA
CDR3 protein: CASSTRGTGHYGYTF

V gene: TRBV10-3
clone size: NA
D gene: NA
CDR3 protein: CAIRRQNPTYNEQFF

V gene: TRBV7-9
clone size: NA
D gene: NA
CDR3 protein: CASSFDREDQYF

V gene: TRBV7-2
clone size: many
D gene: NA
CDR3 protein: CASSSRDGNYEQYF

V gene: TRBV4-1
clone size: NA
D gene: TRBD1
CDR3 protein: CASSQGTGNYEQYF

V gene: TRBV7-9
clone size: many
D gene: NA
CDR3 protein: CASSLGDLQETQYF

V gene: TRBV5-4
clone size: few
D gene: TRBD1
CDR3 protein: CASSFPGQGVIEQYF